This TCR beta chain came from a study of OX40 agonist ivuxolimab in advanced cancers. Profiled with immunoSEQ multiplex PCR; TCRdb holds only in-frame clones, not every one. The data show some 73,000 clones, 70% to 90% seen once. Study results and limitations: More expanded clones were found, on average, in CD8+ than in CD4+ T cells. The CD4+ and CD8+ T cells in the blood had expanded clonally by week 6 at 0.1 to 3.0 mg/kg.

Comment on this clone: What it binds is unknown.

The J segment lost 3 bases and the V segment lost 3 bases, leaving 5 bases of the junction unmatched. The CDR3 totals 17 residues. Germline CDR1 is MDHEN and CDR2 is SYDVKM. Exclusion of a patient followed from autoimmune disease history or systemic immunosuppression. The chain joins TRBV28 to TRBJ2-1; 13 bases line up with TRBD2. This clonotype was obtained from an adult with an advanced solid tumor such as melanoma, head and neck, liver or kidney cancer. The sequences come from CD4+ or CD8+ T cells sorted from blood, collected in a trial of the OX40 agonist ivuxolimab. The CDR3 here is CASSFGLAGVDYNEQFF. In DNA form, the CDR3 reads TGTGCCAGCAGTTTTGGACTAGCGGGAGTGGACTACAATGAGCAGTTCTTC.